The clone carrying this TCR beta chain has a count of ten or more. Antigen specificity is unknown. TCRdb redid the calling of the RACE reads with MiXCR, one entry per CDR3 protein. This sample carries 340,000 or so distinct CDR3 sequences, approximately 6.9% of them seen once, and the ten largest clones take roughly 7.9%. Sample time point: patch test 1, 2 weeks after DPC sensitization. Sample treatment: therapeutic diphenylcyclopropenone sensitization with weekly scalp DPC. The record originates from a study of human T cells and chemical hapten exposure. Points from the study as a whole: Expanded TCRs produced significantly more large CDR3 similarity clusters than controls did.

The V and J ends lost 1 base and 5 bases respectively, with 7 bases between them. The CDR3 spans 13 residues. Looked up from germline, CDR1 is SGHVS and CDR2 is FQNEAQ. This receptor was identified in a young woman with alopecia areata. Some clones in this sample may be carry-over from other donors' samples. This chain joins TRBV7-8 and TRBJ2-3; no clear D. Sequencing was performed on whole blood, taken in connection with sensitization to the hapten diphenylcyclopropenone (DPC). The CDR3 region has the DNA TGTGCCAGCAGCTTAGGGGCGGTAGATACGCAGTATTTT. The encoded protein is CASSLGAVDTQYF. The variable domain in full, completed from reference TRBV7-8 and TRBJ2-3, reads GAGVSQSPRYKVAKRGQDVALRCDPISGHVSLFWYQQALGQGPEFLTYFQNEAQLDKSGLPSDRFFAERPEGSVSTLKIQRTQQEDSAVYLCASSLGAVDTQYFGPGTRLTVL.